Below, 6 T cell receptor beta chains from the same sample are listed, as sequenced in a study of identical twins. TCRdb analysed the 5' RACE reads with MiXCR anew, one entry per CDR3 protein. The profile shows 400,000 to 600,000 distinct CDR3 sequences, approximately 20% of them singletons. This same sample was also part of a study on yellow fever vaccine responses in identical twins.

The sequencing sample was made of CD4+ T cells sorted from blood. The origin of the receptors is a woman between 18 and 29 years old in good health.

This chain connects TRBV12-3 or TRBV12-4 to TRBJ1-1; no reliable D call. This CDR3 comprises 14 residues. V dropped 6 bases and J dropped 0 bases, with 11 bases sitting between them. This CDR3 reads CASRQQNLNTEAFF. CDR3 in DNA: TGTGCCAGCAGGCAACAGAATCTGAACACTGAAGCTTTCTTT.

The V and J genes are TRBV5-1 and TRBJ1-6, with TRBD1 matching 7 bases. This CDR3 spans 15 amino acids. In germline, CDR1 is SGHRS, CDR2 YFSETQ. Germline trimming cut 1 base from V and 10 bases from J; bases unmatched to any gene: 8. Written as DNA, the CDR3 is TGCGCCAGCAGCTTGTCAGGACAGGATCTATCACCCCTCCACTTT. It codes for CASSLSGQDLSPLHF. The whole variable domain, filled in from reference TRBV5-1 and TRBJ1-6, reads KAGVTQTPRYLIKTRGQQVTLSCSPISGHRSVSWYQQTPGQGLQFLFEYFSETQRNKGNFPGRFSGRQFSNSRSEMNVSTLELGDSALYLCASSLSGQDLSPLHFGNGTRLTVT.

V is TRBV6-1 and J is TRBJ1-1; D possibly corresponds to TRBD1 (5 bases). CDR1 and CDR2 from the germline V gene are MNHNS and SASEGT. The CDR3 loop spans 14 amino acids. V was pared by 4 bases and J by 6 bases, with 15 bases between. The CDR3, as DNA: TGTGCCAGCAGTGCGACCGGGACTTCTCCTGAAGCTTTCTTT. The encoded protein is CASSATGTSPEAFF.

A few counts support this clonotype. The rearrangement joins TRBV12-3 or TRBV12-4 to TRBJ1-5, with D hard to call. The CDR3 is 13 residues long. Trimming stripped 1 base from V and 6 bases from J, with 7 bases between. CDR3 DNA sequence: TGTGCCAGCAGTTTAGATAGGGCTCAGCCCCAGCATTTT. The encoded protein is CASSLDRAQPQHF.

This clonotype was seen more than once but under ten times. The chain employs TRBV7-3 and TRBJ2-2; 9 bases align to TRBD1. The germline V gene has CDR1 SGHTA and CDR2 FQGTGA. The CDR3 is 13 amino acids. The V gene end was trimmed by 4 bases and the J gene end by 8 bases; junction bases not matched to a gene: 2. The CDR3 region is CASSSDRGGELFF. DNA of the CDR3: TGTGCCAGCAGCTCGGACAGGGGTGGGGAGCTGTTTTTT.

This clonotype was recorded a few times. J is TRBJ1-3 and V is TRBV12-3 or TRBV12-4, with D unclear. Between the trimmed V and J ends, which lost 5 bases and 4 bases, there was a span of 15 bases. The CDR3 sequence is 15 residues long. This chain's CDR3 is CASSPRSASGNTIYF. CDR3 sequence (DNA): TGTGCCAGCAGTCCTCGGTCAGCCTCGGGAAACACCATATATTTT.